The sequence of this T cell receptor beta chain was determined in a study of post-analysis software for immune sequencing data. Study-level background: The disease courses covered relapsing-remitting, secondary progressive and progressive-relapsing multiple sclerosis.

Study conclusions and caveats: In patients, TRBV5-6, TRBV5-1 and TRBV20-1 belonged to five TRBV segments found more frequently than in controls.

On this clonotype itself: The antigen remains unidentified.

The CDR3 sequence is 14 residues long. Presence of unique molecular identifiers characterized the TCR beta cDNA libraries. One entry per CDR3 protein, called by TCRdb with MiXCR from the PCR reads. The sample shows roughly 800,000 distinct CDR3 sequences, roughly 50% of them seen only once. The sequenced sample consisted of blood. This receptor was identified in a girl aged 5 to 17 with multiple sclerosis. This chain connects TRBV12-3 or TRBV12-4 to TRBJ2-5; possible D gene TRBD1, 6 bases. The J call may be faulty, since TRBJ2-7 better matches the DNA end. CDR3: CASRRSQGRYEQYF. The CDR3 DNA reads TGTGCCAGCAGACGGTCACAGGGTCGCTACGAGCAGTACTTC.